Below are 29 T cell receptor beta chains sequenced from a single sample in a study of post-analysis software for immune sequencing data. What these receptors recognize is not known. Points from the study as a whole: Patients used about 5 TRBV segments, including TRBV5-6, TRBV5-1 and TRBV20-1, more often than controls.

Sequencing libraries made from TCR beta cDNA carried unique molecular identifiers. Each CDR3 protein gets one entry after TCRdb re-called the PCR reads with MiXCR. This table has around 400,000 distinct CDR3 sequences, around a third appearing once. Sequencing was done on a sample of blood. These TCRs come from a girl aged 10 to 17 with multiple sclerosis.

This clonotype was recorded a few times. This chain connects TRBV20-1 to TRBJ2-7; TRBD2 matches at 12 bases. The CDR3 has 14 amino acids. Germline V gene data show CDR1 as DFQATT and CDR2 as SNEGSKA (reference sequence). V trimming: 0 bases; J trimming: 3 bases; junction bases outside the gene matches: 0. The CDR3 DNA follows: TGCAGTGCTAGAGAGGGACTAGCGGGCTACGAGCAGTACTTC. Translating it yields CSAREGLAGYEQYF.

There are a few counts of this clonotype. The V gene is TRBV11-2, the J gene TRBJ1-1; 8 nucleotides line up with TRBD1. Germline loops: CDR1 SGHAT, CDR2 FQNNGV. V dropped 6 bases and J dropped 1; count of bases not matched to a gene: 4. This CDR3 is 14 amino acids long. For the CDR3, the DNA is TGTGCCAGCAGGCGGACAGGGTGGAACACTGAAGCTTTCTTT. Its protein product is CASRRTGWNTEAFF.

This clonotype was seen only a few times. The chain employs TRBV20-1 and TRBJ2-3, with 7 bases that match TRBD1. Germline V CDR1 and CDR2: DFQATT, SNEGSKA (reference sequence). CDR3 size: 15 residues. Trimming at V came to 6 bases and at J to 5 bases, leaving 14 bases not matched to a gene. The CDR3: CSASRRQGEGDTQYF. DNA of the CDR3: TGCAGTGCCTCACGAAGACAGGGTGAAGGAGATACGCAGTATTTT.

The rearrangement joins TRBV20-1 to TRBJ2-3; 8 positions match TRBD2. This CDR3 region has 13 residues. J lost 6 bases, V lost 3 bases, and 5 bases had no gene match. Germline assignment: CDR1 DFQATT and CDR2 SNEGSKA (reference sequence). CDR3 DNA: TGCAGTGCTAGTGCAGCTAGCGGGGATACGCAGTATTTT. Translating gives CSASAASGDTQYF.

On this clonotype itself: A read error may produce the germline difference seen at one junction end. The chain has TRBV20-1 and TRBJ2-7, with 10 bases that match TRBD2. From germline, CDR1 is DFQATT and CDR2 SNEGSKA (reference sequence). The CDR3 runs to 15 residues. The CDR3 DNA reads as TGCGGTGCTAGTTTGGCTAGCGGGGGACCCTACGAGCAGTACTTC. Its translation is CGASLASGGPYEQYF.

The gene calls are TRBV5-1 and TRBJ2-1, with 8 bases aligning to TRBD1. This CDR3 region has 16 residues. V lost 0 bases and J lost 2; bases outside the gene matches: 4. Germline V lookup: CDR1 SGHRS, CDR2 YFSETQ. The chain's CDR3 is CASSLGTGKAYNEQFF. The CDR3 region has the DNA TGCGCCAGCAGCTTGGGGACAGGGAAAGCCTACAATGAGCAGTTCTTC.

Notes on this clonotype: Just one base apart from a much larger clone, this may be a read error. The chain is built from TRBV7-3 and TRBJ1-1; D gene unclear. Per the germline V gene, CDR1 is SGHTA and CDR2 is FQGTGA. The CDR3 runs to 14 residues. This chain's CDR3 is CANSLSALNTEAFF. DNA for the CDR3: TGTGCCAACAGCTTGTCGGCGCTGAACACTGAAGCTTTCTTT.

J is TRBJ2-5 and V is TRBV30, with 7 bases that match TRBD1. This CDR3 is built from 13 residues. CDR1 and CDR2 from the germline V gene are GTSNPN and SVGIG (reference sequence). V lost 1 base to trimming and J lost 7 bases; unmatched junction nucleotides: 6. Here the CDR3 reads CAWSERGRGTQYF. The CDR3 nucleotides read TGTGCCTGGAGTGAGAGGGGGCGAGGGACCCAGTACTTC. Full variable domain (remainder filled in from reference TRBV30 and TRBJ2-5): SQTIHQWPATLVQPVGSPLSLECTVEGTSNPNLYWYRQAAGRGLQLLFYSVGIGQISSEVPQNLSASRPQDRQFILSSKKLLLSDSGFYLCAWSERGRGTQYFGPGTRLLVL.

J is TRBJ2-5 and V is TRBV12-3 or TRBV12-4; D remains ambiguous. Matching the DNA end better, TRBJ2-7 makes the J call doubtful. This CDR3 is built from 11 residues. CDR3 nucleotides: TGTGCCAGCAGTTTGGAAATCGAGCAGTACTTC. This encodes CASSLEIEQYF.

This clonotype has more than one count but fewer than ten. This chain links TRBV12-3 or TRBV12-4 with TRBJ2-1; no clear D gene. This CDR3 comprises 14 residues. V was clipped by 7 bases and J by 0 bases, with 10 bases between them. CDR3 bases: TGTGCCAGCACAGAGGAGAACTCCTACAATGAGCAGTTCTTC. Amino acid sequence: CASTEENSYNEQFF.

This clonotype was counted between two and nine times. J is TRBJ2-3 and V is TRBV6-5, with TRBD2 matching 10 bases. With V trimmed by 8 bases and J by 0 bases, 5 bases remained unmatched. Germline CDR1 MNHEY, CDR2 SVGAGI. This CDR3 has 15 residues. CDR3 in DNA: TGTGCCAGCCCCCTAGCGGGGGCTAGCACAGATACGCAGTATTTT. Translation gives CASPLAGASTDTQYF.

The chain couples TRBV29-1 to TRBJ2-1; D call uncertain. Germline V gene sequence: CDR1 SQVTM, CDR2 ANQGSEA. The CDR3 covers 10 residues. Trimming cost V 8 bases and J 8 bases, with 10 bases left between them. In nucleotides, the CDR3 is TGCAGCACTGATACAGATGAGCAGTTCTTC. It specifies CSTDTDEQFF.

This clonotype turned up a few times. The CDR3 coding sequence is TGTGCCAGCAGCTGGAGGGCAGGGAGGGAGACCCAGTACTTC. This sequence encodes CASSWRAGRETQYF. The genes are TRBV7-2 and TRBJ2-5; weak D call: TRBD2 (6 bases). This CDR3 comprises 14 residues. Germline assignment: CDR1 SGHTA and CDR2 FQGNSA. V was shortened by 4 bases and J by 5 bases, with 14 bases between the two germline ends.

The rearrangement links TRBV12-3 or TRBV12-4 to TRBJ2-3; no clear D gene. V was shortened by 2 bases and J by 4 bases, with 10 bases between the two germline ends. The CDR3 loop spans 14 amino acids. The CDR3 DNA sequence: TGTGCCAGCAGTTTATTGGTGACGGCAGATACGCAGTATTTT. Protein sequence: CASSLLVTADTQYF.

The chain recombines TRBV6-6 with TRBJ2-3; a weak D match, TRBD2 (5 bases). CDR3 length: 12 amino acids. CDR1 and CDR2 (germline): MNHNY, SVGAGI (reference sequence). Trimming took off 2 bases at V and 8 bases at J, with 8 bases between the two ends. CDR3 protein: CASSYKGSTQYF. CDR3 nucleotides: TGTGCCAGCAGTTACAAAGGGAGTACGCAGTATTTT.

This clonotype came up a few times. The chain links TRBV5-1 to TRBJ2-5; D is possibly TRBD2 (5 bases). Germline V gives CDR1 SGHRS, CDR2 YFSETQ. The V gene lost 0 bases and the J gene lost 2 bases, with 11 bases spanning the gap. The CDR3 contains 15 residues. Written as DNA, the CDR3 is TGCGCCAGCAGCTTGGTGATGGCGGGTCAAGAGACCCAGTACTTC. Protein sequence: CASSLVMAGQETQYF.

V usage is TRBV2 and J usage is TRBJ2-7, with D perhaps TRBD1 (5 bases). Per germline, CDR1 SNHLY and CDR2 FYNNEI. The CDR3 covers 15 residues. V was shortened by 1 base and J by 6 bases, with 16 bases between the two germline ends. The CDR3 loop reads CASSEDAVQVGEQYF. The CDR3 nucleotides are TGTGCCAGCAGTGAAGATGCCGTACAGGTGGGCGAGCAGTACTTC. The full variable domain, in which reference TRBV2 and TRBJ2-7 provide the parts outside the CDR3, is EPEVTQTPSHQVTQMGQEVILRCVPISNHLYFYWYRQILGQKVEFLVSFYNNEISEKSEIFDDQFSVERPDGSNFTLKIRSTKLEDSAMYFCASSEDAVQVGEQYFGPGTRLTVT.

This chain uses TRBV6-1 with TRBJ2-5; perhaps D is TRBD1 or TRBD2 (5 bases each). The V end lost 7 bases, the J end lost 5 bases, and 14 bases lay between the germline ends. CDR1 is MNHNS and CDR2 is SASEGT in the germline V gene. This CDR3 is 13 amino acids long. The CDR3 loop is CASKRDLGETQYF. In nucleotides, the CDR3 is TGTGCCAGCAAACGGGACCTAGGCGAGACCCAGTACTTC.

This clonotype was found many times. The rearrangement links TRBV7-2 to TRBJ2-7; 7 bases are shared with TRBD2. The J segment lost 4 bases and the V segment lost 2 bases, leaving 2 bases of the junction unmatched. The CDR3 totals 13 residues. Germline V CDR1 and CDR2: SGHTA, FQGNSA. The CDR3 reads CASSLPGGYEQYF. The CDR3 region has the DNA TGTGCCAGCAGCTTACCGGGGGGATACGAGCAGTACTTC.

V usage is TRBV6-6 and J usage is TRBJ1-4; TRBD1 aligns across 10 bases. V gave up 3 bases and J gave up 0 bases; unmatched junction bases: 4. CDR1 is MNHNY, CDR2 SVGAGI, per germline (reference sequence). This CDR3 has 17 residues. The CDR3 DNA reads as TGTGCCAGCAGTTATGGGACAGGGGTTGCAACTAATGAAAAACTGTTTTTT. It yields the protein CASSYGTGVATNEKLFF.

This rearrangement joins TRBV9 to TRBJ2-1; 11 nucleotides align to TRBD2. The CDR3 consists of 16 residues. V was pared by 0 bases and J by 4 bases, with 3 bases of the junction left unmatched. Germline V gene data show CDR1 as SGDLS and CDR2 as YYNGEE. The CDR3 loop is CASSVGASGGYNEQFF. CDR3 DNA: TGTGCCAGCAGCGTAGGAGCTAGCGGGGGGTACAATGAGCAGTTCTTC.

This clonotype was detected a few times. This rearrangement joins TRBV6-5 to TRBJ1-2, with no clear D. CDR1 and CDR2 from the germline V gene are MNHEY and SVGAGI. The V end was cut by 10 bases, the J end by 6 bases, with 21 bases between. CDR3 length: 14 residues. Written as DNA, the CDR3 is TGTGCCACCTCATCCCCGGAGCGGTCTGATGGCTACACCTTC. It specifies CATSSPERSDGYTF.

The chain uses TRBV19 and TRBJ2-1; no clear D. Looked up from germline, CDR1 is LNHDA and CDR2 is SQIVND (reference sequence). This CDR3 is built from 12 residues. V was clipped by 0 bases and J by 10 bases, with 7 bases between them. The CDR3 sequence is CASSIDGLEQFF. Here the CDR3 DNA reads TGTGCCAGTAGTATAGACGGGTTAGAGCAGTTCTTC.

The V call is TRBV20-1, the J call TRBJ2-1, with 12 bases fitting TRBD2. The CDR3 has 17 residues. Germline CDR1 DFQATT, CDR2 SNEGSKA (reference sequence). Losses at the gene ends were 3 bases for V and 4 bases for J; bases not matched to a gene: 10. As DNA, the CDR3 is TGCAGTGCTAGCGGTCTAGCGGGGGGGCCGAGGTACAATGAGCAGTTCTTC. Amino acid sequence: CSASGLAGGPRYNEQFF.

The chain joins TRBV2 to TRBJ2-5, with D unresolved. The CDR3 sequence is 11 residues long. Germline lookup yields CDR1 SNHLY and CDR2 FYNNEI. The V end lost 4 bases, the J end lost 5 bases, and 5 bases lay between the germline ends. The DNA of the CDR3 is TGTGCCAGCAGTGGGTCGGAGACCCAGTACTTC. It is translated as CASSGSETQYF. The whole variable domain, filled in from reference TRBV2 and TRBJ2-5, reads EPEVTQTPSHQVTQMGQEVILRCVPISNHLYFYWYRQILGQKVEFLVSFYNNEISEKSEIFDDQFSVERPDGSNFTLKIRSTKLEDSAMYFCASSGSETQYFGPGTRLLVL.

This chain links TRBV24-1 with TRBJ2-4; D possibly matches TRBD1 or TRBD2 (5 bases each). V was shortened by 3 bases and J by 13 bases, with 24 bases between the two germline ends. Germline CDR1 is KGHDR and CDR2 is SFDVKD. CDR3 length equals 16 residues. This chain's CDR3 is CATSDQRQTGRGEQYF. The CDR3 coding sequence is TGTGCCACCAGTGATCAACGACAGACCGGACGAGGGGAGCAGTACTTC.

This clonotype appeared a few times. V is TRBV3-1 and J is TRBJ1-1; tentative D call: TRBD1 (5 bases). V was cut by 3 bases and J by 1 base, with 15 bases left in between. The CDR3 covers 16 residues. Looked up from germline, CDR1 is LGHDT and CDR2 is YNNKEL (reference sequence). CDR3 loop: CASSHRARNPNTEAFF. The CDR3 region has the DNA TGTGCCAGCAGCCACAGGGCCCGAAACCCGAACACTGAAGCTTTCTTT.

This clonotype came up many times. The V call is TRBV3-1, the J call TRBJ1-5; unclear D gene. The CDR3 contains 13 residues. Trimming took 1 base from V and 4 from J, leaving 5 bases between them. CDR1 and CDR2 from the germline V gene are LGHDT and YNNKEL (reference sequence). Here the CDR3 DNA reads TGTGCCAGCAGCCAAGGGCTTAATCAGCCCCAGCATTTT. It translates to CASSQGLNQPQHF.

The V and J genes are TRBV11-2 and TRBJ1-2; D perhaps matches TRBD1 (5 bases). CDR3 length equals 14 residues. CDR1 SGHAT and CDR2 FQNNGV come from the germline V gene. The V end lost 6 bases, the J end lost 6 bases, and 17 bases lay between the germline ends. The CDR3 nucleotides read TGTGCCAGCAGTGATAGTTACGGGGGGAATGGCTACACCTTC. Its translation is CASSDSYGGNGYTF. The full variable domain, completed using reference TRBV11-2 and TRBJ1-2, is EAGVAQSPRYKIIEKRQSVAFWCNPISGHATLYWYQQILGQGPKLLIQFQNNGVVDDSQLPKDRFSAERLKGVDSTLKIQPAKLEDSAVYLCASSDSYGGNGYTFGSGTRLTVV.